The 11 T cell receptor beta chains presented below share a single source sample, sequenced in a study of molecular identifiers for immune sequencing clone quantification (dated by TCRdb to between 2017 and 2018). Library prep was done by PCR. The listed sequencing device is NextSeq 500. TCRdb ran its own pipeline on the public reads, namely fastp trimming at Q25 and MiXCR clone calling, and kept in-frame beta chains. Rows matching on CDR3 protein sequence are summarized as one entry with the most common DNA and genes. This sample gives 80,000 to 130,000 distinct CDR3 sequences in total; about 35% of them show up just once. Less than 5% of the sample goes to the ten largest clones. Sequenced material: naive CD8+ T cells from blood, with Jurkat cell RNA spiked in. The sample's cell subset or site label, decoded: FACS-sorted CD8+CD4-CCR7+CD45RA+ naive T cells. Receptor source: a human donor in good health. Some libraries in this study had Jurkat cell RNA spiked in.

J is TRBJ2-7 and V is TRBV7-9; tentative D call: TRBD1 (6 bases). Trimming took 0 bases from V and 0 from J, leaving 12 bases between them. Looked up from germline, CDR1 is SEHNR and CDR2 is FQNEAQ (reference sequence). CDR3 length: 16 amino acids. Here the CDR3 DNA reads TGTGCCAGCAGCTTAGCTTTAGGACAGCTCTCCTACGAGCAGTACTTC. It specifies CASSLALGQLSYEQYF.

A few counts support this clonotype. V is TRBV5-6 and J is TRBJ2-1, with D perhaps TRBD1 (6 bases). The CDR3 runs 12 residues. The V and J ends lost 2 bases and 12 bases respectively, with 12 bases between them. Germline V gene lookup returns CDR1 SGHDT and CDR2 YYEEEE. CDR3 protein: CASSLQQGPQFF. Here the CDR3 DNA reads TGTGCCAGCAGCTTACAACAGGGTCCGCAGTTCTTC. The full variable domain, rest sourced from reference TRBV5-6 and TRBJ2-1, is DAGVTQSPTHLIKTRGQQVTLRCSPKSGHDTVSWYQQALGQGPQFIFQYYEEEERQRGNFPDRFSGHQFPNYSSELNVNALLLGDSALYLCASSLQQGPQFFGPGTRLTVL.

The genes are TRBV7-6 and TRBJ2-6, with D perhaps matching TRBD2 (6 bases). Trimming took 5 bases from V and 2 from J, leaving 22 bases between them. This CDR3 is built from 19 residues. CDR1 is SGHVS, CDR2 FNYEAQ, per germline. CDR3 coding DNA: TGTGCCAGCAGCCCCTTTCACCCAACTAGCCTGGCTGGGGCCAACGTCCTGACTTTC. Translated, it gives CASSPFHPTSLAGANVLTF.

This clonotype was found many times. The CDR3, as DNA: TGTGCCAGCAGCTTAGGGGGCCACGAGCAGTACTTC. Translated, it gives CASSLGGHEQYF. The chain recombines TRBV7-2 with TRBJ2-7, with D maybe TRBD1 (5 bases). CDR3 length: 12 residues. Germline V gene data show CDR1 as SGHTA and CDR2 as FQGNSA. V was trimmed by 1 base and J by 5 bases, leaving 6 bases between them.

This clonotype is deemed medium-sized. The chain employs TRBV29-1 and TRBJ1-2; D possibly corresponds to TRBD1 (5 bases). V lost 7 bases to trimming and J lost 6 bases, with 21 bases between them. Germline-derived CDR1 and CDR2 are SQVTM and ANQGSEA. The CDR3 spans 14 residues. Here the CDR3 DNA reads TGCAGCGCCCCGTCGACAGATCTAGCAGATGGCTACACCTTC. This codes for CSAPSTDLADGYTF.

This chain connects TRBV29-1 to TRBJ2-1; 7 bases match TRBD1. The CDR3 loop spans 14 amino acids. Trimming at V came to 6 bases and at J to 4 bases, leaving 9 bases not matched to a gene. CDR1 and CDR2 from the germline V gene are SQVTM and ANQGSEA. CDR3 sequence (DNA): TGCAGCGTGGACCGTGGACAGGTGTACAATGAGCAGTTCTTC. Translated, it gives CSVDRGQVYNEQFF.

With respect to this clonotype: Possible read error: a much larger clone is one base away. V gene TRBV7-9 combines with J gene TRBJ1-1; possible D gene TRBD1, 5 bases. From germline, CDR1 is SEHNR and CDR2 FQNEAQ (reference sequence). V gave up 5 bases and J gave up 9 bases, with 22 bases separating them. CDR3 length equals 15 residues. The CDR3 region has the DNA TGTGCCAGCAGCACTCGCACCACAGGTCCCACAAAAGCTTTCTTT. It translates to CASSTRTTGPTKAFF.

The V and J genes are TRBV5-1 and TRBJ2-1; a possible D gene is TRBD1 (5 bases). CDR1 and CDR2 (germline): SGHRS, YFSETQ. Trimming cost V 0 bases and J 6 bases, with 16 bases left between them. CDR3 size: 16 residues. The CDR3 region has the DNA TGCGCCAGCAGCTTGGAGGGGCAATGGGTTGCCAATGAGCAGTTCTTC. This encodes CASSLEGQWVANEQFF.

This sequence joins TRBV5-4 and TRBJ2-4; D unclear. The V end lost 2 bases, the J end lost 1 base, and 13 bases lay between the germline ends. The CDR3 consists of 16 residues. Germline V gene sequence: CDR1 SGHNT, CDR2 YYREEE (reference sequence). The CDR3 sequence: CASSLGPLWAKNIQYF. The DNA of the CDR3 is TGTGCCAGCAGCTTAGGGCCCCTCTGGGCCAAAAACATTCAGTACTTC.

In regard to this clonotype: A read error is likely, as this CDR3 ends without the conserved phenylalanine or tryptophan. V gene TRBV6-1 combines with J gene TRBJ2-6, with D possibly being TRBD2 (5 bases). V was trimmed by 6 bases and J by 0 bases, leaving 18 bases between them. CDR3 size: 18 residues. The germline V gene has CDR1 MNHNS and CDR2 SASEGT. CDR3 sequence (DNA): TGTGCCAGCAGCAAATTTATAGGACTCTACTCTGGGGCCAACGTCCTGACTTCC. Its protein is CASSKFIGLYSGANVLTS.

This clonotype occurred a few times. V and J are TRBV27 and TRBJ2-2; D is tentatively TRBD1 or TRBD2 (5 bases each). The germline V gene has CDR1 MNHEY and CDR2 SMNVEV (reference sequence). CDR3 length: 14 residues. The V and J ends lost 8 bases and 2 bases respectively, with 12 bases between them. The chain's CDR3 is CASQGTVNTGELFF. In DNA, the CDR3 is TGTGCCAGCCAAGGGACGGTAAACACCGGGGAGCTGTTTTTT.